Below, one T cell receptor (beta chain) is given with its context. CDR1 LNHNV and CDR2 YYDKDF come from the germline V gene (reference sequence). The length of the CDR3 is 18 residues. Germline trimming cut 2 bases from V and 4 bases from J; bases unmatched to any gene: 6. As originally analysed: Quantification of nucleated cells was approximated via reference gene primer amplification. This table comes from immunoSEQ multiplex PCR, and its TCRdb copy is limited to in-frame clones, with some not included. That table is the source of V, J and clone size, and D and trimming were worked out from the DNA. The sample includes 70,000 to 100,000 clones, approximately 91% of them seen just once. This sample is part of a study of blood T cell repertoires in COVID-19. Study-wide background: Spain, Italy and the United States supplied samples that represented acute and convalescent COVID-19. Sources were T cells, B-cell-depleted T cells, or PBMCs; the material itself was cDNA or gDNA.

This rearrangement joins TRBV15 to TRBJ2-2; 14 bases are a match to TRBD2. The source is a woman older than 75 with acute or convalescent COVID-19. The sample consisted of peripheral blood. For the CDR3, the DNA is TGTGCCACCAGCAGACTGGAGGGACTAGCGGGAGTCACCGGGGAGCTGTTTTTT. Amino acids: CATSRLEGLAGVTGELFF.